The 3 T cell receptor beta chains in this list originate from one sample, sequenced in a study of beta chain features in type 1 diabetes (dated by TCRdb to between 2018 and 2020). The protocol used for the library was the immunoSEQ multiplex PCR assay. All of the isolated RNA was reverse transcribed with the High Capacity cDNA Reverse Transcription Kit, so expressed TCRB transcripts were sequenced. TCRdb took over this immuneACCESS table, retaining in-frame rearrangements with V and J assigned. Such tables are incomplete; in checked studies, under half of the missing clones stem from an unresolved V gene, and the remainder is unexplained. This sample is represented by some 63,000 clones; around 63% of them were singletons. In total, the top ten clones hold about 2.2% of the sample. Sequencing input: Tregs from blood. The cell subset or site label on this specimen signifies: regulatory CD4+ T cells. Receptors were obtained from a woman younger than 35 in good health.

The chain employs TRBV2 and TRBJ2-2; TRBD2 matches 8 bases. CDR3 length equals 14 residues. The ends lost 4 bases at V and 5 bases at J; junction bases unmatched: 3. Germline V gene lookup returns CDR1 SNHLY and CDR2 FYNNEI. The CDR3, as DNA: TGTGCCAGCAGTGGGCTAGCGGGTACCGGGGAGCTGTTTTTT. It specifies CASSGLAGTGELFF.

This chain links TRBV2 with TRBJ1-4; TRBD1 matches 8 bases. V shed 7 bases, J shed 10 bases, and the junction held 11 bases outside the gene matches. CDR1 and CDR2 (germline): SNHLY, FYNNEI. The CDR3 sequence is 14 residues long. The CDR3 reads CASNRQGPGGKLFF. The CDR3 nucleotides are TGTGCCAGCAATCGACAGGGGCCAGGTGGAAAACTGTTTTTT.

The chain has TRBV6-6 and TRBJ1-2, with D possibly being TRBD1 (5 bases). Looked up from germline, CDR1 is MNHNY and CDR2 is SVGAGI (reference sequence). CDR3 size: 12 residues. V lost 5 bases and J 8 bases, leaving 12 bases between the germline ends. The CDR3 region is CASSGPGYGYTF. The CDR3 DNA is TGTGCCAGCAGTGGTCCAGGGTACGGCTACACCTTC.